Listed below are T cell receptor beta chains from one sample, sequenced in a study of shared clonotypes between healthy human individuals. This table comes from immunoSEQ multiplex PCR, and its TCRdb copy is limited to in-frame clones, with some not included. This sample has about 2.2 million clones; approximately 92% occur once, and the top ten carry more than 1.5%. Sequencing was done on a sample of naive CD8+ T cells from PBMCs. All receptors come from a young man in good health. Some clones in this sample may be carry-over from other donors' samples. Both conserved end residues are part of each CDR3. The D gene is left open where the match is weak. Expanded clones are given a class, and other clones once, few, many or no size at all.

clone_size	v_call	j_call	d_call	cdr3_nt	cdr3_aa
.	TRBV9	TRBJ2-3	.	TGTGCCAGCAAGAGGGCAGAAAACACAGATACGCAGTATTTT	CASKRAENTDTQYF
.	TRBV9	TRBJ2-2	TRBD1	TGTGCCAGCAGCGAGGACAGGGGGAAAGACGGGGAGCTGTTTTTT	CASSEDRGKDGELFF
.	TRBV4-3	TRBJ2-3	.	TGCGCCAGCAGCCAAGTTGGGTCCGGGATGGGGATCACAGATACGCAGTATTTT	CASSQVGSGMGITDTQYF
.	TRBV29-1	TRBJ1-2	TRBD1	TGCAGCGTCGTCCGGGATATTAGAGGGGGCTTCGGCTATGGCTACACCTTC	CSVVRDIRGGFGYGYTF
.	TRBV15	TRBJ2-7	TRBD1	TGTGCCACCAGCAGACGGACAGGCCAACCCTACGAGCAGTACTTC	CATSRRTGQPYEQYF
.	TRBV5-1	TRBJ2-1	.	TGCGCCAGCAGCTTGGAGGGCGGGGAGCGTTTGTCCTACAATGAGCAGTTCTTC	CASSLEGGERLSYNEQFF
.	TRBV9	TRBJ1-1	.	TGTGCCAGCACCCCCCCCATGAACACTGAAGCTTTCTTT	CASTPPMNTEAFF
.	TRBV7-9	TRBJ2-5	TRBD2	TGTGCCAGCAGCTTACCTTATATCGGGAGGCAGGAGACCCAGTACTTC	CASSLPYIGRQETQYF
.	TRBV5-4	TRBJ2-6	.	TGTGCCAGCAGCCCACAAAACTCTGGGGCCAACGTCCTGACTTTC	CASSPQNSGANVLTF
.	TRBV7-9	TRBJ1-5	.	TGTGCCAGCAGCTCCACCGGAGTTCTGGAGCCCCAGCATTTT	CASSSTGVLEPQHF
.	TRBV9	TRBJ2-2	.	TGTGCCAGCAGCGTTGGCCTCACGTCCGGGGAGCTGTTTTTT	CASSVGLTSGELFF
once	TRBV6-5	TRBJ2-4	.	TGTGCCAGCAGTTACCGAGGGACGGGGAACATTCAGTACTTC	CASSYRGTGNIQYF
.	TRBV27	TRBJ2-7	.	TGTGCCAGCAGTTCCGGGGTTACAATTTCCTACGAGCAGTACTTC	CASSSGVTISYEQYF
once	TRBV5-5	TRBJ2-7	.	TGTGCCAGCAGCTTGGAGGGGTACGCTAAATCCTACGAGCAGTACTTC	CASSLEGYAKSYEQYF
.	TRBV4-1	TRBJ2-3	TRBD2	TGCGCCAGCAGGCGGCGGGAGGACACAGATACGCAGTATTTT	CASRRREDTDTQYF
.	TRBV13	TRBJ2-1	TRBD2	TGTGCCAGCAGCCCGGGACTAGGGGGTTACAATGAGCAGTTCTTC	CASSPGLGGYNEQFF